This T cell receptor beta chain derives from a study of early T cells in non-severe SARS-CoV-2 infection. Whole-study context: Sequencing used unsorted whole-blood bulk RNA, so chains lack pairing.

Individual cDNA molecules received unique molecular identifiers during library preparation. TCRdb fed the 5' RACE reads into MiXCR, producing one record per CDR3 protein. The top ten clones hold around 4.3% of a sample with about 90,000 distinct CDR3 sequences, less than 15% of them seen once. Study-wide results and limits: The study's VDJdb matching favored anti-spike CD8 responses and missed private and CD4 specificities.

The CDR3 has 15 amino acids. Looked up from germline, CDR1 is SGHRS and CDR2 is YFSETQ. Points on this clonotype: Its matching antigen is unknown. One junction end disagrees with the germline gene, perhaps due to a read error.

The sequence was obtained from an adult who was a healthcare worker with PCR-confirmed SARS-CoV-2 infection or an uninfected control (not recorded which). Source: whole blood, taken at baseline. The chain joins TRBV5-1 to TRBJ2-7, with 8 bases lining up with TRBD1. In DNA form, the CDR3 reads TGCGCCAGCAGCCTTTTAGGGACAGGATCCTACGAGCAGTGCTTC. Its translation: CASSLLGTGSYEQCF.